A selection of T cell receptor beta chains follows, all from one sample in a study of identifying expanded T cells in peripheral blood. Using immunoSEQ multiplex PCR, the repertoire was profiled, and TCRdb retains in-frame clones only, with some absent. The repertoire holds 85,000 to 120,000 clones, with approximately 89% as singletons. Input material: blood. These receptors all come from a person aged 18 to 70 in good health. The CDR3 runs from the conserved cysteine through the conserved F or W. Fields, in order: J gene, V gene, D gene, clone size, CDR3 protein, CDR3 DNA. The D gene is left open where the match is weak. Only part of the rows carry a size: once, few, many, or a class if the clone is expanded.

j_gene: TRBJ1-2; v_gene: TRBV9; d_gene: -; abundance: -; CDR3aa: CASSVEGVDYGYTF; CDR3nt: TGTGCCAGCAGCGTAGAAGGGGTAGACTATGGCTACACCTTC
j_gene: TRBJ2-1; v_gene: TRBV10-3; d_gene: TRBD1; abundance: -; CDR3aa: CAISIWTGNEQFF; CDR3nt: TGTGCCATCAGTATCTGGACAGGCAATGAGCAGTTCTTC
j_gene: TRBJ2-3; v_gene: TRBV2; d_gene: TRBD2; abundance: -; CDR3aa: CASSEAAGRDTQYF; CDR3nt: TGTGCCAGCAGTGAGGCAGCGGGGAGAGATACGCAGTATTTT
j_gene: TRBJ2-3; v_gene: TRBV5-1; d_gene: -; abundance: -; CDR3aa: CASTRFTGSTDTQYF; CDR3nt: TGCGCCAGCACCCGTTTCACGGGGAGCACAGATACGCAGTATTTT
j_gene: TRBJ1-2; v_gene: TRBV30; d_gene: -; abundance: -; CDR3aa: CAWSQTSYGYTF; CDR3nt: TGTGCCTGGAGTCAGACTTCTTATGGCTACACCTTC
j_gene: TRBJ2-3; v_gene: TRBV5-1; d_gene: TRBD2; abundance: -; CDR3aa: CASSLLAGGGDTQYF; CDR3nt: TGCGCCAGCAGCCTACTAGCGGGGGGCGGTGATACGCAGTATTTT
j_gene: TRBJ1-2; v_gene: TRBV4-1; d_gene: TRBD1; abundance: -; CDR3aa: CASSQPGQGYGYTF; CDR3nt: TGCGCCAGCAGCCAACCGGGACAGGGTTATGGCTACACCTTC
j_gene: TRBJ2-3; v_gene: TRBV5-1; d_gene: TRBD2; abundance: -; CDR3aa: CASSLGAGETDTQYF; CDR3nt: TGCGCCAGCAGCTTGGGGGCGGGAGAAACAGATACGCAGTATTTT
j_gene: TRBJ2-5; v_gene: TRBV11-2; d_gene: -; abundance: -; CDR3aa: CASSRGTAIQETQYF; CDR3nt: TGTGCCAGCAGCCGGGGGACTGCGATCCAAGAGACCCAGTACTTC
j_gene: TRBJ2-1; v_gene: TRBV10-3; d_gene: -; abundance: -; CDR3aa: CAISESNGLYNEQFF; CDR3nt: TGTGCCATCAGTGAGTCGAATGGACTATACAATGAGCAGTTCTTC
j_gene: TRBJ1-2; v_gene: TRBV7-2; d_gene: TRBD1; abundance: -; CDR3aa: CASSLSSTGASDGYTF; CDR3nt: TGTGCCAGCAGCTTAAGTAGTACAGGGGCTTCCGATGGCTACACCTTC
j_gene: TRBJ2-7; v_gene: TRBV19; d_gene: -; abundance: -; CDR3aa: CASSIQGRSRYEQYF; CDR3nt: TGTGCCAGTAGTATACAGGGGCGATCTCGCTACGAGCAGTACTTC
j_gene: TRBJ2-7; v_gene: TRBV7-2; d_gene: -; abundance: -; CDR3aa: CASSTDGGYEQYF; CDR3nt: TGTGCCAGCAGCACCGATGGGGGCTACGAGCAGTACTTC
j_gene: TRBJ2-1; v_gene: TRBV7-3; d_gene: TRBD2; abundance: -; CDR3aa: CASSLGLAGVGQFF; CDR3nt: TGTGCCAGCAGCCTCGGACTAGCTGGCGTTGGGCAGTTCTTC
j_gene: TRBJ1-2; v_gene: TRBV6-6; d_gene: -; abundance: -; CDR3aa: CASSRTDTYGYTF; CDR3nt: TGTGCCAGCAGCCGCACGGACACCTATGGCTACACCTTC
j_gene: TRBJ2-7; v_gene: TRBV5-4; d_gene: TRBD1; abundance: once; CDR3aa: CASSPRGVQGAHYEQYF; CDR3nt: TGTGCCAGCAGCCCCAGAGGAGTACAGGGGGCCCACTACGAGCAGTACTTC
j_gene: TRBJ1-5; v_gene: TRBV5-6; d_gene: -; abundance: -; CDR3aa: CASSLGGHYSNQPQHF; CDR3nt: TGTGCCAGCAGCTTGGGGGGCCATTATAGCAATCAGCCCCAGCATTTT
j_gene: TRBJ1-4; v_gene: TRBV7-2; d_gene: -; abundance: once; CDR3aa: CASSLADAGRNNEKLFF; CDR3nt: TGTGCCAGCAGCTTAGCCGACGCGGGACGTAATAATGAAAAACTGTTTTTT
j_gene: TRBJ2-3; v_gene: TRBV7-2; d_gene: -; abundance: -; CDR3aa: CASTHGGPGVDTQYF; CDR3nt: TGTGCCAGCACCCACGGGGGGCCCGGGGTAGATACGCAGTATTTT
j_gene: TRBJ1-2; v_gene: TRBV19; d_gene: -; abundance: -; CDR3aa: CASSIEGKTGQTYGYTF; CDR3nt: TGTGCCAGTAGTATAGAGGGGAAGACCGGACAGACCTATGGCTACACCTTC
j_gene: TRBJ1-1; v_gene: TRBV25-1; d_gene: TRBD1; abundance: -; CDR3aa: CASSESNRGFADTEAFF; CDR3nt: TGTGCCAGCAGTGAAAGTAACAGGGGATTCGCGGACACTGAAGCTTTCTTT
j_gene: TRBJ2-7; v_gene: TRBV4-1; d_gene: TRBD1; abundance: -; CDR3aa: CASSQTGTGSNEQYF; CDR3nt: TGCGCCAGCAGCCAAACCGGGACAGGGTCTAACGAGCAGTACTTC
j_gene: TRBJ2-7; v_gene: TRBV7-2; d_gene: TRBD2; abundance: -; CDR3aa: CASSSEARTSAEQYF; CDR3nt: TGTGCCAGCAGCTCCGAGGCAAGGACTAGCGCCGAGCAGTACTTC
j_gene: TRBJ1-3; v_gene: TRBV6-1; d_gene: -; abundance: once; CDR3aa: CASSEHGRNTIYF; CDR3nt: TGTGCCAGCAGTGAGCACGGAAGAAACACCATATATTTT
j_gene: TRBJ2-2; v_gene: TRBV11-3; d_gene: -; abundance: -; CDR3aa: CASSLGAGLAGELFF; CDR3nt: TGTGCCAGCAGCTTAGGGGCCGGGTTGGCCGGGGAGCTGTTTTTT
j_gene: TRBJ2-7; v_gene: TRBV11-2; d_gene: -; abundance: -; CDR3aa: CASSFLGVGTYEQYF; CDR3nt: TGTGCCAGCAGTTTCCTTGGGGTGGGGACCTACGAGCAGTACTTC
j_gene: TRBJ2-3; v_gene: TRBV19; d_gene: -; abundance: -; CDR3aa: CASSIWRHATDTQYF; CDR3nt: TGTGCCAGTAGTATATGGCGTCACGCAACAGATACGCAGTATTTT
j_gene: TRBJ1-5; v_gene: TRBV2; d_gene: -; abundance: -; CDR3aa: CASSQGKISNQPQHF; CDR3nt: TGTGCCAGCAGTCAGGGGAAAATTAGCAATCAGCCCCAGCATTTT
j_gene: TRBJ2-7; v_gene: TRBV7-2; d_gene: -; abundance: few; CDR3aa: CASIRQESGYEQYF; CDR3nt: TGTGCCAGCATCAGACAGGAAAGTGGCTACGAGCAGTACTTC
j_gene: TRBJ1-1; v_gene: TRBV6-5; d_gene: -; abundance: -; CDR3aa: CASSRGGPRYTEAFF; CDR3nt: TGTGCCAGCAGCCGCGGGGGGCCCCGGTACACTGAAGCTTTCTTT
j_gene: TRBJ2-7; v_gene: TRBV28; d_gene: -; abundance: few; CDR3aa: CASRTGLYEQYF; CDR3nt: TGTGCCAGCAGAACAGGCCTATACGAGCAGTACTTC
j_gene: TRBJ2-7; v_gene: TRBV19; d_gene: TRBD2; abundance: -; CDR3aa: CASSRLAGVDEQYF; CDR3nt: TGTGCCAGTTCTCGACTAGCGGGAGTAGACGAGCAGTACTTC
j_gene: TRBJ2-2; v_gene: TRBV18; d_gene: -; abundance: -; CDR3aa: CASSPPRPNTGELFF; CDR3nt: TGTGCCAGCTCACCACCCCGACCAAACACCGGGGAGCTGTTTTTT
j_gene: TRBJ2-7; v_gene: TRBV7-2; d_gene: TRBD2; abundance: -; CDR3aa: CASSRTSVGSYEQYF; CDR3nt: TGTGCCAGCAGCCGTACTAGCGTCGGTTCCTACGAGCAGTACTTC
j_gene: TRBJ2-7; v_gene: TRBV4-1; d_gene: TRBD2; abundance: -; CDR3aa: CASTGGREGIYEQYF; CDR3nt: TGCGCCAGCACCGGCGGACGGGAGGGCATCTACGAGCAGTACTTC
j_gene: TRBJ1-1; v_gene: TRBV10-3; d_gene: TRBD1; abundance: -; CDR3aa: CAISESGTGVIPLKAFF; CDR3nt: TGTGCCATCAGTGAGTCGGGGACAGGGGTAATCCCACTGAAAGCTTTCTTT
j_gene: TRBJ2-7; v_gene: TRBV19; d_gene: -; abundance: -; CDR3aa: CASSITGGGSYEQYF; CDR3nt: TGTGCCAGTAGTATAACAGGTGGTGGGTCCTACGAGCAGTACTTC
j_gene: TRBJ2-7; v_gene: TRBV11-3; d_gene: -; abundance: -; CDR3aa: CASSKTTGAYEQYF; CDR3nt: TGTGCCAGCAGCAAAACGACAGGAGCCTACGAGCAGTACTTC
j_gene: TRBJ2-2; v_gene: TRBV4-2; d_gene: -; abundance: -; CDR3aa: CASSRPDTGELFF; CDR3nt: TGTGCCAGCAGCCGGCCAGACACCGGGGAGCTGTTTTTT
j_gene: TRBJ1-2; v_gene: TRBV5-4; d_gene: -; abundance: -; CDR3aa: CASSLERRNYGYTF; CDR3nt: TGTGCCAGCAGCTTGGAAAGGAGGAACTATGGCTACACCTTC
j_gene: TRBJ1-6; v_gene: TRBV5-1; d_gene: -; abundance: -; CDR3aa: CASSTGSPNSPLHF; CDR3nt: TGCGCCAGCAGCACGGGATCCCCTAATTCACCCCTCCACTTT
j_gene: TRBJ2-2; v_gene: TRBV5-1; d_gene: -; abundance: -; CDR3aa: CASSLQGLGTGELFF; CDR3nt: TGCGCCAGCAGCTTGCAGGGTTTAGGGACCGGGGAGCTGTTTTTT
j_gene: TRBJ2-3; v_gene: TRBV7-2; d_gene: -; abundance: few; CDR3aa: CASSLRGGGTGDTQYF; CDR3nt: TGTGCCAGCAGCTTACGAGGGGGAGGGACGGGAGATACGCAGTATTTT
j_gene: TRBJ1-2; v_gene: TRBV18; d_gene: TRBD1; abundance: -; CDR3aa: CASSPTGTDDYGYTF; CDR3nt: TGTGCCAGCTCACCAACCGGGACAGATGATTATGGCTACACCTTC
j_gene: TRBJ2-1; v_gene: TRBV4-2; d_gene: TRBD1; abundance: -; CDR3aa: CASSQDRGTDEQFF; CDR3nt: TGTGCCAGCAGCCAGGACAGGGGGACAGATGAGCAGTTCTTC
j_gene: TRBJ1-1; v_gene: TRBV7-8; d_gene: -; abundance: -; CDR3aa: CASSLGGRVGLNTEAFF; CDR3nt: TGTGCCAGCAGCTTAGGAGGGAGGGTGGGGCTGAACACTGAAGCTTTCTTT
j_gene: TRBJ1-1; v_gene: TRBV29-1; d_gene: -; abundance: -; CDR3aa: CSASVRGSTEAFF; CDR3nt: TGCAGCGCATCCGTTAGGGGAAGTACTGAAGCTTTCTTT
j_gene: TRBJ2-7; v_gene: TRBV5-4; d_gene: TRBD2; abundance: -; CDR3aa: CASSTPLAGGPDEQYF; CDR3nt: TGTGCCAGCAGCACCCCGCTAGCGGGAGGGCCGGACGAGCAGTACTTC
j_gene: TRBJ1-2; v_gene: TRBV9; d_gene: TRBD1; abundance: -; CDR3aa: CASSGQGGTGIGYGYTF; CDR3nt: TGTGCCAGCAGCGGTCAGGGTGGGACAGGGATAGGATATGGCTACACCTTC
j_gene: TRBJ2-5; v_gene: TRBV6-1; d_gene: -; abundance: -; CDR3aa: CASSEVYQETQYF; CDR3nt: TGTGCCAGCAGTGAAGTATACCAAGAGACCCAGTACTTC
j_gene: TRBJ2-2; v_gene: TRBV18; d_gene: -; abundance: once; CDR3aa: CASSQGYTGELFF; CDR3nt: TGTGCCAGCTCACAGGGCTACACCGGGGAGCTGTTTTTT
j_gene: TRBJ1-1; v_gene: TRBV6-5; d_gene: TRBD1; abundance: -; CDR3aa: CASRLQGVGAEAFF; CDR3nt: TGTGCCAGCAGGCTCCAGGGGGTTGGGGCTGAAGCTTTCTTT
j_gene: TRBJ2-7; v_gene: TRBV2; d_gene: -; abundance: -; CDR3aa: CASSLRGQNNRVTYEQYF; CDR3nt: TGTGCCAGCAGCCTCCGGGGGCAGAATAACCGGGTTACCTACGAGCAGTACTTC
j_gene: TRBJ1-5; v_gene: TRBV19; d_gene: -; abundance: -; CDR3aa: CASSIFRGVWHF; CDR3nt: TGTGCCAGTAGTATATTTAGAGGAGTTTGGCATTTT
j_gene: TRBJ1-1; v_gene: TRBV30; d_gene: -; abundance: -; CDR3aa: CAWTFSRTHTEAFF; CDR3nt: TGTGCCTGGACGTTTTCCAGGACCCACACTGAAGCTTTCTTT